Following are 18 T cell receptor beta chains from one sample sequenced in a study of molecular identifiers for immune sequencing clone quantification. TCRdb ran MiXCR on the PCR reads and lists one entry per CDR3 protein. The profile shows fewer than 75,000 distinct CDR3 sequences, 15% to 20% of them singletons. Sequencing was done on a sample of naive CD8+ T cells from blood, with Jurkat cell RNA spiked in. Subset specified: FACS-sorted CD8+CD4-CCR7+CD45RA+ naive T cells. These TCRs come from a human donor in good health. Some libraries in this study had Jurkat cell RNA spiked in.

This clonotype appeared a few times. This chain joins TRBV12-3 or TRBV12-4 and TRBJ2-5; 9 bases are shared with TRBD2. CDR3 length: 17 amino acids. Trimming took 4 bases from V and 2 from J; bases not matched to a gene: 11. CDR3 sequence reads: CASSSAEGLAGQETQYF. The CDR3 DNA follows: TGTGCCAGCAGTTCCGCCGAAGGGCTAGCGGGACAAGAGACCCAGTACTTC.

The chain combines TRBV11-2 with TRBJ1-5, with D uncertain. The CDR3 is 14 amino acids. Between the trimmed V and J ends, which lost 3 bases and 3 bases, there was a span of 9 bases. Germline CDR1 and CDR2: SGHAT and FQNNGV. CDR3 nucleotide sequence: TGTGCCAGCAGCTTCAACGGATACAATCAGCCCCAGCATTTT. Translated, it gives CASSFNGYNQPQHF.

This clonotype has at least ten counts. This chain uses TRBV4-1 with TRBJ2-7, with a tentative D call TRBD2 (5 bases). The germline V and J ends were trimmed by 0 bases and 1 base, with 13 bases remaining between them. From germline, CDR1 is MGHRA and CDR2 YSYEKL. This CDR3 region has 16 residues. The CDR3 nucleotides are TGCGCCAGCAGCCAAGAGCCAGCGGTGAGTTCCTACGAGCAGTACTTC. Amino acid sequence: CASSQEPAVSSYEQYF.

This clonotype appeared many times. V usage is TRBV24-1 and J usage is TRBJ2-5; 9 bases line up with TRBD1. The V segment lost 7 bases and the J segment 9 bases; nucleotides outside the gene matches: 8. Germline CDR1 is KGHDR and CDR2 is SFDVKD. The CDR3 contains 13 residues. Here the CDR3 reads CATSGTGSLAQYF. CDR3 nucleotides: TGTGCCACCAGCGGGACAGGGTCCCTGGCCCAGTACTTC.

Notes on this clonotype: A much larger clone differs by one base, so this may be a read error. This chain joins TRBV5-6 and TRBJ2-1, with 9 bases aligning to TRBD1. The V segment lost 7 bases and the J segment 4 bases; nucleotides outside the gene matches: 21. Germline V lookup: CDR1 SGHDT, CDR2 YYEEEE. There are 19 residues in the CDR3. The CDR3 sequence: CASGLPHPSTGQGYNEQFF. CDR3 nucleotides: TGTGCCAGCGGCCTACCCCACCCTTCAACGGGACAGGGTTACAATGAGCAGTTCTTC.

This clonotype has a count of ten or more. V gene TRBV6-2 or TRBV6-3 combines with J gene TRBJ2-2; 8 nucleotides agree with TRBD1. The germline gives CDR1 MNHEY, CDR2 SVGEGT. The J segment lost 1 base and the V segment lost 7 bases, leaving 8 bases of the junction unmatched. The CDR3 has 16 amino acids. CDR3 sequence (DNA): TGTGCCAGCAACGCCTACAGGGGGGAGAACACCGGGGAGCTGTTTTTT. Its protein product is CASNAYRGENTGELFF.

The count of this clonotype is one. This could be a read error, since a much larger clone is one nucleotide away. The V call is TRBV11-2, the J call TRBJ1-4; the D is unclear. Germline V gives CDR1 SGHAT, CDR2 FQNNGV. CDR3 length: 11 amino acids. This CDR3 reads CVSSLGEKLFF. In nucleotides, the CDR3 is TGTGTCAGCAGCTTGGGGGAAAAACTGTTTTTT.

This clonotype has just a few counts. This chain joins TRBV5-4 and TRBJ2-5; 14 positions match TRBD2. Germline V CDR1 and CDR2: SGHNT, YYREEE (reference sequence). This CDR3 spans 17 amino acids. V lost 4 bases and J lost 5; bases outside the gene matches: 10. The CDR3 DNA follows: TGTGCCAGCAGCGATGGGACTAGCGGGAGAGGGGTGGAGACCCAGTACTTC. Amino acids: CASSDGTSGRGVETQYF.

This clonotype was detected a few times. The J gene is TRBJ1-5, the V gene TRBV4-1; tentatively, D is TRBD1 (5 bases). This CDR3 region has 16 residues. The V and J ends lost 0 bases and 9 bases respectively, with 18 bases between them. The germline CDR1 and CDR2 sequences are MGHRA and YSYEKL. The chain's CDR3 is CASSQEEARASLPQHF. The CDR3 DNA follows: TGCGCCAGCAGCCAAGAAGAGGCCAGGGCGAGTCTGCCCCAGCATTTT.

As regards this clonotype: Just one base apart from a much larger clone, this may be a read error. The chain combines TRBV7-8 with TRBJ2-2; 10 bases line up with TRBD2. CDR3 size: 16 residues. Germline V gene data show CDR1 as SGHVS and CDR2 as FQNEAQ. The DNA of the CDR3 is TGTGCCAGCAGCCCCGGACTAGCGGAGGGCACCGGGGAGCTGTCTTTT. Translation gives CASSPGLAEGTGELSF.

Turning to this clonotype: No DNA is shown, since the ends of the CDR3 on it are uncertain; the CDR3 is the one TCRdb lists. The rearrangement joins TRBV15 to TRBJ2-7; the table names TRBD1, a call not compared with the DNA. The CDR3 spans 14 residues, counting both ends. Germline V gene sequence: CDR1 LNHNV, CDR2 YYDKDF (reference sequence). CDR3 in amino acids: CVTSSAWASGTEKF.

Many counts were recorded for this clonotype. The chain combines TRBV12-5 with TRBJ2-1; 13 bases are shared with TRBD2. With V trimmed by 2 bases and J by 12 bases, 19 bases remained unmatched. The CDR3 is 19 amino acids. CDR1 and CDR2 from the germline V gene are LGHNT and FRNRAP. Written as DNA, the CDR3 is TGTGCTAGTGGTTTGCCATCAACTAGCGGGAGGGCATCCCCTTGGGGGCAGTTCTTC. Amino acids: CASGLPSTSGRASPWGQFF.

This clonotype was counted ten times or more. J is TRBJ2-7 and V is TRBV24-1; D remains unclear. The CDR3 runs to 11 residues. Germline V gene sequence: CDR1 KGHDR, CDR2 SFDVKD. Trimming shortened V by 8 bases and J by 7 bases, and 11 bases separated the two germline ends. The CDR3 coding sequence is TGTGCCACCAATACCATGGGAGAGCAGTACTTC. Its protein is CATNTMGEQYF.

The gene calls are TRBV7-8 and TRBJ2-7; D remains unclear. The germline V gene encodes CDR1 SGHVS and CDR2 FQNEAQ. The CDR3 totals 20 residues. Trimming took 4 bases from V and 4 from J, leaving 32 bases between them. Written as DNA, the CDR3 is TGTGCCAGCAGCTCCGCGCGACTGGATCCCCTCGGACGGGCGTTGTACGAGCAGTACTTC. Translation: CASSSARLDPLGRALYEQYF.

This clonotype has only a few counts. The CDR3 bases are TGTGCCACCAGCAGAGATTGGCAGGGTCACGAGCAGTACTTC. It translates to CATSRDWQGHEQYF. The chain recombines TRBV15 with TRBJ2-7, with TRBD1 as a possible D gene (5 bases). Germline V gene lookup returns CDR1 LNHNV and CDR2 YYDKDF (reference sequence). The CDR3 contains 14 residues. Trimming shortened V by 0 bases and J by 5 bases, and 11 bases separated the two germline ends. Based on the CDR3 plus reference TRBV15 and TRBJ2-7, the full variable domain is DAMVIQNPRYQVTQFGKPVTLSCSQTLNHNVMYWYQQKSSQAPKLLFHYYDKDFNNEADTPDNFQSRRPNTSFCFLDIRSPGLGDTAMYLCATSRDWQGHEQYFGPGTRLTVT.

The rearrangement uses TRBV5-4 and TRBJ2-1; TRBD2 matches at 7 bases. There are 13 residues in the CDR3. V was clipped by 4 bases and J by 6 bases; unmatched bases: 4. CDR1 and CDR2 (germline): SGHNT, YYREEE (reference sequence). CDR3 in amino acids: CASSTGLGNEQFF. In DNA, the CDR3 is TGTGCCAGCAGCACCGGACTAGGCAATGAGCAGTTCTTC.

This clonotype was counted ten times or more. The chain combines TRBV12-3 or TRBV12-4 with TRBJ2-3; D call uncertain. Trimming pared 0 bases from V and 2 bases from J, leaving 9 bases between. The CDR3 extends over 15 amino acids. CDR3 sequence: CASSLALEYTDTQYF. The CDR3 DNA reads as TGTGCCAGCAGTTTAGCCCTAGAATACACAGATACGCAGTATTTT.

At least ten counts were recorded for this clonotype. V usage is TRBV19 and J usage is TRBJ1-5, with D maybe TRBD1 (5 bases). The CDR3 length is 15 residues. Trimming shortened V by 3 bases and J by 7 bases, and 16 bases separated the two germline ends. Germline V gene sequence: CDR1 LNHDA, CDR2 SQIVND (reference sequence). The CDR3 spells CASSISTEGIQPQHF. The CDR3 DNA reads as TGTGCCAGTAGTATTTCTACAGAGGGGATCCAGCCCCAGCATTTT.